The sample holds a few counts of the clone carrying this T cell receptor beta chain. This record belongs to a study of T-cell reconstitution after alpha-beta-depleted transplantation in children. V was clipped by 1 base and J by 11 bases, with 11 bases between them. This CDR3 has 12 residues. Per the germline V gene, CDR1 is MGHRA and CDR2 is YSYEKL. Unique molecular identifiers were incorporated when the TCRbeta library was constructed. TCRdb called the PCR reads again in MiXCR, with one record for every CDR3 protein. The table records some 530,000 distinct CDR3 sequences, approximately 12% of them present only once.

This TCR came from a human donor who donated a stem cell graft to a child with combined immunodeficiency. The source was PBMCs from the stem cell graft donor, collected from the stem cell graft. The chain has TRBV4-1 and TRBJ1-1, with D unclear. The CDR3, as DNA: TGCGCCAGCAGCCAAGGGGGAGTCATCGCTTTCTTT. Translated, it gives CASSQGGVIAFF.